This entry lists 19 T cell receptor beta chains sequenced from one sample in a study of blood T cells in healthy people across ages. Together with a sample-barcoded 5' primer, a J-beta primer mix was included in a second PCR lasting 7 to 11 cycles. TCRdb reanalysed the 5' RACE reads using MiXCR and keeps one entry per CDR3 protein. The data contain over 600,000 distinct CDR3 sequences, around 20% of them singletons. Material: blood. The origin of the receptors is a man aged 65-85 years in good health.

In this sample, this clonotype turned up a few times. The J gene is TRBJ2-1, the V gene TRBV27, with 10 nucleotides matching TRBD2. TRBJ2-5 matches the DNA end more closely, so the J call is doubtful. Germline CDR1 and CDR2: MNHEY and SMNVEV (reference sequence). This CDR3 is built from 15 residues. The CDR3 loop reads CASSPASGRGETQYF. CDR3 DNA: TGTGCCAGCAGCCCAGCTAGCGGGAGAGGTGAGACCCAGTACTTC.

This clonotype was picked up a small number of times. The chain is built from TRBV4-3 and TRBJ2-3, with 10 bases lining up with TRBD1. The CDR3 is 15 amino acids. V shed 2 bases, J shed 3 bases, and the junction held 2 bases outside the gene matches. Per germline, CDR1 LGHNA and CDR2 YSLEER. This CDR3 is CASSQRQGATDTQYF. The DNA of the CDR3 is TGCGCCAGCAGCCAACGACAGGGGGCTACAGATACGCAGTATTTT.

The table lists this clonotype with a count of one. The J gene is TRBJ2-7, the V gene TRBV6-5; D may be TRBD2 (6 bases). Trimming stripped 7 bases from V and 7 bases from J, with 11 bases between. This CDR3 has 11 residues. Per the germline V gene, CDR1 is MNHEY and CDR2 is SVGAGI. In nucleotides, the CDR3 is TGTGCCAGCAAGTACCGGGAGGAGCAGTACTTC. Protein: CASKYREEQYF.

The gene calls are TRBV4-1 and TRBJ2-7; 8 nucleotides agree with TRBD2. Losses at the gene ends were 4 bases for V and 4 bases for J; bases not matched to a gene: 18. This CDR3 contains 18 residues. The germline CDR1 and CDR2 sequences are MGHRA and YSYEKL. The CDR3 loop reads CASSLIQPQRELRYEQYF. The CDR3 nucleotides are TGCGCCAGCAGCCTAATACAACCTCAGCGGGAGTTGAGGTACGAGCAGTACTTC.

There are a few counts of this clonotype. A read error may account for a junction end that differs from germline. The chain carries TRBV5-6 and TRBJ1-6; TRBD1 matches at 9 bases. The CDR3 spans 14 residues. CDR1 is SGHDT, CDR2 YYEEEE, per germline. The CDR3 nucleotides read TGTGCCAGCAGTTTGGACAGGGGTGATTCACCCCTCCACTTT. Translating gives CASSLDRGDSPLHF.

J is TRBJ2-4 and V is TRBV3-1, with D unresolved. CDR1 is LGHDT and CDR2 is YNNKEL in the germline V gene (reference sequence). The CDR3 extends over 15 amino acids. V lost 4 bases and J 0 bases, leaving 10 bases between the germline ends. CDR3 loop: CASSPGVVAKNIQYF. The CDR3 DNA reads TGTGCCAGCAGCCCCGGTGTCGTAGCCAAAAACATTCAGTACTTC.

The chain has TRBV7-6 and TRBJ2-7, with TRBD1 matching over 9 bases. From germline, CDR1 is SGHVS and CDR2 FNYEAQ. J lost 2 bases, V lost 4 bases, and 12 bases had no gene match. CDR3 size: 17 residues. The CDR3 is CASSSLGQGLGPYEQYF. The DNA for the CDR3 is TGTGCCAGCAGCTCCCTGGGACAGGGATTAGGTCCCTACGAGCAGTACTTC.

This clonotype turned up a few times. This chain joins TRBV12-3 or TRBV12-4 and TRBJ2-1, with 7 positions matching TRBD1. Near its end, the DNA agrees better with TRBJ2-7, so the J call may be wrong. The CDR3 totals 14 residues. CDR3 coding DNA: TGTGCCAGCAGTCCCCACAGGGGTCGCGGCGAGCAGTACTTC. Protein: CASSPHRGRGEQYF.

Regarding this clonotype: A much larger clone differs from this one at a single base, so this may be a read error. CDR3 sequence: CTSSTQAENTEAFF. DNA of the CDR3: TGTACCAGCAGCACCCAGGCCGAGAACACTGAAGCTTTCTTT. This chain joins TRBV7-9 and TRBJ1-1; the D is unclear. The CDR3 loop spans 14 amino acids. Germline V CDR1 and CDR2: SEHNR, FQNEAQ (reference sequence).

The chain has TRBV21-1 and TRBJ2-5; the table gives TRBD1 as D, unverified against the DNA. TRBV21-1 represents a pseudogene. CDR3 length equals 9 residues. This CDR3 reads CANDRGEHF. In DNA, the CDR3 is TGTGCCAACGACAGGGGGGAACACTTC.

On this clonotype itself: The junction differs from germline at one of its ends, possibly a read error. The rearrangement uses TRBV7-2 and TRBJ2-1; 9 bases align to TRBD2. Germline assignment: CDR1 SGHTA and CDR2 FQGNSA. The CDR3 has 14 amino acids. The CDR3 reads CASSLAPLLAGLYF. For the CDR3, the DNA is TGTGCCAGCAGCTTAGCGCCTTTACTAGCGGGCCTGTACTTC.

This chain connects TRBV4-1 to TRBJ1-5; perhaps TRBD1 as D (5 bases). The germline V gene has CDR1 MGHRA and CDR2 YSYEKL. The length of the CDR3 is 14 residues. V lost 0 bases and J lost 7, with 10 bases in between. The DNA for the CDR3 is TGCGCCAGCAGCCAAGAAGTGGGGACCCAGCCCCAGCATTTT. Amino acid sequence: CASSQEVGTQPQHF.

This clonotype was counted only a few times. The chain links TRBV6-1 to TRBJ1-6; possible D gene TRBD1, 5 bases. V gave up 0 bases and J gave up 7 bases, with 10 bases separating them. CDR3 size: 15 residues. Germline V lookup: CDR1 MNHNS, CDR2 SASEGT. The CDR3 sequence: CASSEAPGHNSPLHF. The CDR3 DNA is TGTGCCAGCAGTGAAGCGCCAGGGCACAATTCACCCCTCCACTTT.

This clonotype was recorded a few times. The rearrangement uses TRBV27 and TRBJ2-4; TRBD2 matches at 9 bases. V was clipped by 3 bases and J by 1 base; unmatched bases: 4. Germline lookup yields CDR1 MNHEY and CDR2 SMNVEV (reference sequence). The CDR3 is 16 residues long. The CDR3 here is CASSFQSGRAKNIQYF. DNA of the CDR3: TGTGCCAGCAGTTTCCAAAGCGGGAGGGCCAAAAACATTCAGTACTTC.

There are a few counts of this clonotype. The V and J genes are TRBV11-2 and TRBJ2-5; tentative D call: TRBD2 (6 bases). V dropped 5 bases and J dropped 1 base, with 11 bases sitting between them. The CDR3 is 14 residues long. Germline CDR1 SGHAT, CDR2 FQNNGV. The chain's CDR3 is CASSLDYTQETQYF. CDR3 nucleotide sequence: TGTGCCAGCAGCCTGGACTACACCCAAGAGACCCAGTACTTC.

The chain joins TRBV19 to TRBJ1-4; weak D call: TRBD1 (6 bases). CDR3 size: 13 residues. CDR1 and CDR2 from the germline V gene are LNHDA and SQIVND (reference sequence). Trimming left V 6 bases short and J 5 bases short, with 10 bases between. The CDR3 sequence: CASRYGQNEKLFF. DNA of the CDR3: TGTGCCAGTAGATACGGACAGAATGAAAAACTGTTTTTT.

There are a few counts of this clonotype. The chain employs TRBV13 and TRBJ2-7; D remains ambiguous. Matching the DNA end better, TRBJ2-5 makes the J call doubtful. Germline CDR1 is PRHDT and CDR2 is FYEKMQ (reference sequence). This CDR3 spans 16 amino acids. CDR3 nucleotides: TGTGCCAGCAGCTTAGCGTCGGGTAATCTGGGAGAGACCCAGTACTTC. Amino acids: CASSLASGNLGETQYF.

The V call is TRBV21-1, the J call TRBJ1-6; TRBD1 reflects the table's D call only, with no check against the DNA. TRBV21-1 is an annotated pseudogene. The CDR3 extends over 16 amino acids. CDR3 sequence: CASSKAWRQGSSPLHF. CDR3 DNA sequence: TGTGCCAGCAGCAAAGCTTGGAGGCAGGGGAGTTCACCCCTCCACTTT.

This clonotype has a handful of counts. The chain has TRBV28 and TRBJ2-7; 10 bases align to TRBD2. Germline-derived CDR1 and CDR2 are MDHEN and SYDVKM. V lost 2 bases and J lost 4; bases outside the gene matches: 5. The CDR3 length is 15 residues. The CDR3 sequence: CASSLPIAGGYEQYF. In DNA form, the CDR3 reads TGTGCCAGCAGTTTACCGATAGCGGGAGGTTACGAGCAGTACTTC.